This T cell receptor beta chain was profiled in a study of Graves' ophthalmopathy and Graves' hyperthyroidism. Points from the study as a whole: With a specificity of roughly 72% and a sensitivity of 70.59%, the model predicted ophthalmopathy progression.

As for this clonotype: What it binds is not known.

Orbital computed tomography, together with clinical symptoms, serum thyroxine, TRAb and thyroid ultrasound, was used for diagnosis. CDR1 and CDR2 (germline): LNHNV, YYDKDF (reference sequence). V was clipped by 2 bases and J by 0 bases, with 10 bases between them. This CDR3 region has 15 residues. For repertoire sequencing, the TCR beta CDR3 regions were amplified from RNA transcripts. First-round RT-PCR used HTBI primers; second-round multiplex PCR followed. TCRdb re-derived calls from the multiplex PCR reads in MiXCR, one entry per CDR3 protein. The sample shows about 700,000 distinct CDR3 sequences, roughly two fifths of them seen only once.

The TCR comes from an adult man with Graves' ophthalmopathy. Sample: peripheral blood. This rearrangement joins TRBV15 to TRBJ1-2; the D is unclear. The CDR3 coding sequence is TGTGCCACCAGCAGACCGGACGGGGCTAACTATGGCTACACCTTC. Translation gives CATSRPDGANYGYTF.